Each of the 20 T cell receptor beta chains below was sequenced from the same sample in a study of shared clonotypes between healthy human individuals. Only in-frame clones appear in the TCRdb table, and some are missing; sequencing was by immunoSEQ multiplex PCR. The sample holds some 470,000 clones; 75% to 85% are singletons and the top ten take 13%. The sample consisted of PBMCs. These receptors came from a middle-aged woman in good health. Some clones in this sample may be carry-over from other donors' samples.

The chain links TRBV5-6 to TRBJ2-5; D unclear. Trimming left V 0 bases short and J 0 bases short, with 6 bases between. Germline values: CDR1 SGHDT, CDR2 YYEEEE. The CDR3 is made up of 14 amino acids. The CDR3 sequence: CASSLVQNQETQYF. The CDR3 DNA follows: TGTGCCAGCAGCTTGGTTCAGAACCAAGAGACCCAGTACTTC.

The chain links TRBV28 to TRBJ2-1, with D hard to call. Germline CDR1 is MDHEN and CDR2 is SYDVKM. Trimming removed 8 bases at V and 4 bases at J, with 24 bases between. The CDR3 sequence is 17 residues long. The CDR3, as DNA: TGTGCCAGCTCATCGGCACTGACCCCTCGGCCTTACAATGAGCAGTTCTTC. Residues: CASSSALTPRPYNEQFF.

V usage is TRBV11-2 and J usage is TRBJ1-2; D not certain. V was trimmed by 3 bases and J by 8 bases, leaving 13 bases between them. The CDR3 extends over 13 amino acids. Germline CDR1 is SGHAT and CDR2 is FQNNGV. CDR3 in amino acids: CASSFLSGVGYTF. CDR3 sequence (DNA): TGTGCCAGCAGCTTTTTGTCGGGCGTCGGCTACACCTTC.

Regarding this clone: A far bigger clonotype differs at one base, so this is likely a read error. Other DNA sequences in this sample translate to the same CDR3. The V gene is TRBV27, the J gene TRBJ2-5; maybe TRBD2 (6 bases). The J call may be faulty, since TRBJ2-7 better matches the DNA end. This CDR3 is built from 15 residues. From germline, CDR1 is MNHEY and CDR2 SMNVEV (reference sequence). CDR3 residues: CASSLAGRPRYEQYF. As DNA, the CDR3 is TGTGCCAGCTCCTTGGCGGGAAGGCCCCGCTACGAGCAGTACTTC.

This clone was found a few times. This rearrangement joins TRBV18 to TRBJ2-7; D unresolved. Deletions cut 2 bases from V and 3 bases from J, with 11 bases between. The CDR3 length is 14 residues. CDR1 KGHSH and CDR2 LQKENI come from the germline V gene. CDR3 sequence (DNA): TGTGCCAGCTCACCAGCTCCACAGCTCTACGAGCAGTACTTC. It translates to CASSPAPQLYEQYF.

Regarding this clone: In the same sample, other DNA sequences code for this CDR3. This chain uses TRBV30 with TRBJ1-2, with TRBD1 as a possible D gene (6 bases). Per the germline V gene, CDR1 is GTSNPN and CDR2 is SVGIG (reference sequence). The CDR3 totals 12 residues. V was cut by 8 bases and J by 11 bases, with 21 bases left in between. The CDR3 loop is CAQEGGSYGYTF. For the CDR3, the DNA is TGTGCCCAAGAGGGGGGATCCTACGGATACACCTTC.

This clone was observed a handful of times. J is TRBJ2-5 and V is TRBV6-5; 9 positions match TRBD2. This CDR3 is 14 amino acids long. Germline lookup yields CDR1 MNHEY and CDR2 SVGAGI. V was clipped by 6 bases and J by 5 bases; unmatched bases: 7. The CDR3 region is CASSKGLAWETQYF. In DNA, the CDR3 is TGTGCCAGCAGCAAGGGACTAGCATGGGAGACCCAGTACTTC.

V usage is TRBV19 and J usage is TRBJ2-5, with a weak D call TRBD1 (5 bases). The V end was cut by 1 base, the J end by 5 bases, with 11 bases between. CDR1 LNHDA and CDR2 SQIVND come from the germline V gene (reference sequence). The CDR3 contains 14 residues. The CDR3 DNA follows: TGTGCCAGTAGTATAGCCAGGGTCCAGGAGACCCAGTACTTC. This sequence encodes CASSIARVQETQYF. Supplemented by reference TRBV19 and TRBJ2-5, the full variable domain reads DGGITQSPKYLFRKEGQNVTLSCEQNLNHDAMYWYRQDPGQGLRLIYYSQIVNDFQKGDIAEGYSVSREKKESFPLTVTSAQKNPTAFYLCASSIARVQETQYFGPGTRLLVL.

This chain links TRBV30 with TRBJ1-5; D is undetermined. V dropped 0 bases and J dropped 0 bases, with 6 bases sitting between them. This CDR3 spans 14 amino acids. Germline CDR1 is GTSNPN and CDR2 is SVGIG (reference sequence). DNA of the CDR3: TGTGCCTGGAGTGTCTGGAATAGCAATCAGCCCCAGCATTTT. Translating it yields CAWSVWNSNQPQHF.

The chain is built from TRBV27 and TRBJ2-1; 8 bases fit TRBD2. With V trimmed by 5 bases and J by 8 bases, 8 bases remained unmatched. Germline CDR1 is MNHEY and CDR2 is SMNVEV (reference sequence). CDR3 length equals 14 residues. The CDR3 region has the DNA TGTGCCAGCAGTCGCGGGACTAGAGTCGATGAGCAGTTCTTC. It is translated as CASSRGTRVDEQFF.

The chain links TRBV4-3 to TRBJ1-2; possible D gene TRBD1, 5 bases. Germline V gives CDR1 LGHNA, CDR2 YSLEER. The V end was cut by 0 bases, the J end by 4 bases, with 12 bases between. The CDR3 is 15 residues long. CDR3 sequence reads: CASSQDPETAYGYTF. The CDR3 coding sequence is TGCGCCAGCAGCCAAGATCCCGAGACAGCCTATGGCTACACCTTC.

This chain uses TRBV7-3 with TRBJ2-2; D is unclear. The V gene's germline CDR1 is SGHTA and CDR2 FQGTGA. There are 12 residues in the CDR3. V was trimmed by 5 bases and J by 2 bases, leaving 3 bases between them. The CDR3 protein is CASSPNTGELFF. The CDR3 bases are TGTGCCAGCAGCCCTAACACCGGGGAGCTGTTTTTT.

V and J are TRBV18 and TRBJ2-5, with 7 bases aligning to TRBD2. J gave up 5 bases and V 2 bases, and 8 bases lay outside the gene matches. Germline CDR1 is KGHSH and CDR2 is LQKENI. The CDR3 contains 15 residues. The CDR3, as DNA: TGTGCCAGCTCACCAACGGGGAGGGTCTACGAGACCCAGTACTTC. This encodes CASSPTGRVYETQYF.

The chain uses TRBV29-1 and TRBJ2-3; TRBD2 aligns across 10 bases. Germline V lookup: CDR1 SQVTM, CDR2 ANQGSEA. The CDR3 contains 15 residues. Trimming removed 3 bases from V and 5 bases from J; junction bases left unmatched: 8. The CDR3 protein is CSVEPSGSDGDTQYF. The CDR3, as DNA: TGCAGCGTTGAGCCTAGCGGGAGCGATGGAGATACGCAGTATTTT.

V gene TRBV27 combines with J gene TRBJ2-1; TRBD2 aligns across 8 bases. V trimming: 7 bases; J trimming: 4 bases; junction bases outside the gene matches: 6. The CDR3 contains 14 residues. The V gene's germline CDR1 is MNHEY and CDR2 SMNVEV (reference sequence). CDR3 sequence reads: CASTEGLGYNEQFF. CDR3 DNA: TGTGCCAGCACCGAGGGACTAGGATACAATGAGCAGTTCTTC.

The gene calls are TRBV5-1 and TRBJ2-3, with D tentatively TRBD2 (5 bases). Trimming shortened V by 6 bases and J by 4 bases, and 9 bases separated the two germline ends. The V gene's germline CDR1 is SGHRS and CDR2 YFSETQ. The CDR3 has 12 amino acids. DNA of the CDR3: TGCGCCAGCATGGACTTACCAGATACGCAGTATTTT. Encoded protein: CASMDLPDTQYF.

For the CDR3, the DNA is TGTGCCAGTAGTCCCCAGGGGGCGAGTCTGTCCGAGCAGTACTTC. It is translated as CASSPQGASLSEQYF. The J gene is TRBJ2-7, the V gene TRBV19, with 8 positions matching TRBD1. Trimming cost V 5 bases and J 6 bases; bases outside gene matches: 12. Germline V gene lookup returns CDR1 LNHDA and CDR2 SQIVND (reference sequence). The CDR3 sequence is 15 residues long.

With respect to this clone: This probably arose from a read error, given a far larger clone one base away. J is TRBJ1-5 and V is TRBV6-1; no definite D call. Germline assignment: CDR1 MNHNS and CDR2 SASEGT. Deletions cut 4 bases from V and 6 bases from J, with 16 bases between. This CDR3 comprises 15 residues. The CDR3 loop reads CASSGQTRHSQPQHF. Written as DNA, the CDR3 is TGTGCCAGCAGTGGGCAGACAAGGCATAGTCAGCCCCAGCATTTT.

In this sample, this clone turned up once. The V call is TRBV11-2, the J call TRBJ2-5; D unresolved. Germline V lookup: CDR1 SGHAT, CDR2 FQNNGV. The CDR3 has 14 residues. The V end lost 1 base, the J end lost 4 bases, and 10 bases lay between the germline ends. For the CDR3, the DNA is TGTGCCAGCAGCTTAGGATCTAGTCGAGAGACCCAGTACTTC. As protein: CASSLGSSRETQYF.

In its sample, this clone was seen many times. The same CDR3 also results from other DNA sequences found in this sample. The chain joins TRBV30 to TRBJ2-5; D not resolved. Germline V gene data show CDR1 as GTSNPN and CDR2 as SVGIG (reference sequence). V was shortened by 0 bases and J by 2 bases, with 10 bases between the two germline ends. This CDR3 has 14 amino acids. The CDR3 loop reads CAWSVDRKQETQYF. The CDR3 DNA is TGTGCCTGGAGTGTTGACCGGAAACAAGAGACCCAGTACTTC.